The rows below give T cell receptor beta chains drawn from one sample of a study of T-cell memory formation after mild COVID-19. TCRdb analysed the 5' RACE reads with MiXCR anew, one entry per CDR3 protein. The data show about 430,000 distinct CDR3 sequences, under 20% seen once. The sample taken for sequencing was PBMCs or a T cell subset sorted from them (not recorded which). Receptors were obtained from a man in his late teens or twenties who had mild COVID-19 (a few samples of this study predate the infection). Cell type and time point are not known. CDR3s include the opening cysteine and the closing phenylalanine or tryptophan. Fields, in order: clone size, V gene, J gene, D gene, CDR3 protein, CDR3 DNA. D genes are given only for firm matches. Size is omitted from some rows. Given values are once, few, many or a class for expanded clones.

NA	TRBV5-1	TRBJ2-3	TRBD1	CASSVGRTGYTDTQYF	TGCGCCAGCAGCGTTGGTCGGACAGGGTACACAGATACGCAGTATTTT
few	TRBV5-1	TRBJ2-1	TRBD1	CASSAGQGYNEQFF	TGCGCCAGCAGCGCCGGACAGGGTTACAATGAGCAGTTCTTC
many	TRBV5-1	TRBJ2-3	NA	CASSLHLEGITDTQYF	TGCGCCAGCAGCTTACATCTCGAGGGGATAACAGATACGCAGTATTTT
NA	TRBV29-1	TRBJ1-3	TRBD1	CSGGQGVGNTIYF	TGCAGCGGTGGACAGGGAGTGGGAAACACCATATATTTT
few	TRBV9	TRBJ2-2	NA	CASSVSNTGELFF	TGTGCCAGCAGCGTATCCAACACCGGGGAGCTGTTTTTT
NA	TRBV4-2	TRBJ1-3	TRBD1	CASSQSTGTGNTIYF	TGTGCCAGCAGCCAATCGACAGGGACTGGAAACACCATATATTTT
NA	TRBV4-3	TRBJ1-2	NA	CASSQGVREGYTF	TGCGCCAGCAGCCAAGGGGTCAGGGAAGGCTACACCTTC
NA	TRBV20-1	TRBJ1-5	TRBD1	CSARGQGYQPQHF	TGCAGTGCTAGAGGACAGGGGTATCAGCCCCAGCATTTT
once	TRBV14	TRBJ2-3	NA	CASSLAPQGGTQYF	TGTGCCAGCAGCCTTGCACCACAGGGTGGTACGCAGTATTTT
many	TRBV9	TRBJ1-1	TRBD1	CASSVGTYGTASSNTEAFF	TGTGCCAGCAGCGTGGGAACCTACGGGACAGCCTCTAGTAACACTGAAGCTTTCTTT
few	TRBV12-3/TRBV12-4	TRBJ1-1	NA	CASSFAQTEAFF	TGTGCCAGCAGTTTCGCGCAAACTGAAGCTTTCTTT
few	TRBV7-8	TRBJ2-7	TRBD2	CASSLGGGATYEQYF	TGTGCCAGCAGCTTAGGCGGGGGGGCCACCTACGAGCAGTACTTC
many	TRBV5-1	TRBJ2-1	NA	CASSLVGIPPNEQFF	TGCGCCAGCAGCTTGGTAGGGATACCTCCCAATGAGCAGTTCTTC
many	TRBV5-1	TRBJ1-2	NA	CASSLGGRDYTF	TGCGCCAGCAGCTTGGGGGGGCGAGACTACACCTTC
NA	TRBV20-1	TRBJ2-1	TRBD1	CSAWGQGARRLNNEQFF	TGCAGTGCTTGGGGACAGGGGGCACGGCGGCTCAACAATGAGCAGTTCTTC
NA	TRBV7-2	TRBJ1-3	NA	CASSLAEGGLFWGNTIYF	TGTGCCAGCAGCTTGGCAGAGGGTGGCTTGTTTTGGGGAAACACCATATATTTT
few	TRBV3-1	TRBJ2-7	NA	CASSSAGETYEQYF	TGTGCCAGCAGCTCGGCGGGCGAGACCTACGAGCAGTACTTC
few	TRBV18	TRBJ2-4	NA	CASSPDRSQNIQYF	TGTGCCAGCTCACCCGACAGGAGCCAAAACATTCAGTACTTC
NA	TRBV7-6	TRBJ2-7	TRBD1	CASSFKRGWGTGTAYEQYF	TGTGCCAGCAGCTTTAAGAGGGGGTGGGGGACCGGGACAGCTTACGAGCAGTACTTC
NA	TRBV7-2	TRBJ2-7	NA	CASSLSQQSYEQYF	TGTGCCAGCAGCTTATCTCAGCAGTCCTACGAGCAGTACTTC
once	TRBV6-1	TRBJ2-5	NA	CASTLLGSGAGETQYF	TGTGCCAGCACCCTACTGGGATCCGGGGCGGGGGAGACCCAGTACTTC
many	TRBV5-1	TRBJ1-4	NA	CASSPGSIVGNEKLFF	TGCGCCAGCAGCCCCGGGAGCATAGTAGGAAATGAAAAACTGTTTTTT
NA	TRBV6-2/TRBV6-3	TRBJ1-1	NA	CASSTQPRNTEAFF	TGTGCCAGCAGTACACAACCCAGGAACACTGAAGCTTTCTTT